Below, one T cell receptor beta chain is given with its context. The CDR3 runs to 15 residues. Trimming shortened V by 0 bases and J by 5 bases, and 12 bases separated the two germline ends. Germline V CDR1 and CDR2: SGHNT, YYREEE (reference sequence). The method was immunoSEQ multiplex PCR; TCRdb's version includes in-frame clones alone and lacks a portion of them. The top ten clones hold about 0.45% of a sample with about 79,000 clones, about 93% of them seen once. The data were taken from a study of T cell changes during pregnancy in multiple sclerosis. The source of this sequence is a female donor with multiple sclerosis, enrolled in a pregnancy study. The chain links TRBV5-4 to TRBJ2-1; possible D gene TRBD1, 6 bases. Sequenced material: CD4+ T cells from peripheral blood mononuclear cells, taken in the second trimester of pregnancy. CDR3 sequence: CASSLAGQPDNEQFF. CDR3 nucleotides: TGTGCCAGCAGCTTGGCCGGACAGCCGGACAATGAGCAGTTCTTC.